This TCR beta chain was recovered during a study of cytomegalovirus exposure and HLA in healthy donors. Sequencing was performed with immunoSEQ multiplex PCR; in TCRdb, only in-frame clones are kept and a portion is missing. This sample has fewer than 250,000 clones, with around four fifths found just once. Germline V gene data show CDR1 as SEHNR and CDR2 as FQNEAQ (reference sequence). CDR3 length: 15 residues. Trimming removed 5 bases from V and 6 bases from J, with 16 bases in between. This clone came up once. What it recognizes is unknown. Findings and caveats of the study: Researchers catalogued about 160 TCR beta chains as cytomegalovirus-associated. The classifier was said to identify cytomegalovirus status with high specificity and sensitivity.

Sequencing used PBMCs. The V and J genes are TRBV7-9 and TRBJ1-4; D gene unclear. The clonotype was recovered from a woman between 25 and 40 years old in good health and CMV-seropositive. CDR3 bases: TGTGCCAGCAGCCCCCTTTTCGGGGTTCATGAAAAACTGTTTTTT. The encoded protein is CASSPLFGVHEKLFF.